This is a list of T cell receptor beta chains from one sample in a study of shared clonotypes between healthy human individuals. Data came from immunoSEQ multiplex PCR; TCRdb stores just in-frame clones and leaves some out. The sample lists approximately 2.1 million clones, approximately 93% occurring once. The sequencing sample was made of naive CD4+ T cells from PBMCs. These receptors were taken from a young man in good health. Some clones in this sample may be carry-over from other donors' samples. Each CDR3 is given with its conserved first and last residue. D genes are given only for firm matches. The listing skips clone size in some rows; elsewhere it reads once, few, many or a size class.

D: TRBD1
size: -
J: TRBJ1-2
V: TRBV5-4
DNA: TGTGCCAGCAGCCCCATTTACCAGGGGGCAGATCGCTACACCTTC
CDR3: CASSPIYQGADRYTF

D: -
size: -
J: TRBJ2-5
V: TRBV7-3
DNA: TGTGCCAGCAGCCTAGGGAGCCAAGAGACCCAGTACTTC
CDR3: CASSLGSQETQYF

D: TRBD1
size: -
J: TRBJ1-5
V: TRBV9
DNA: TGTGCCAGCAGCTCGACAGGGGGTCGTCAGCCCCAGCATTTT
CDR3: CASSSTGGRQPQHF

D: -
size: -
J: TRBJ2-7
V: TRBV19
DNA: TGTGCCAGTAGTAATTTTGTGGGCGAGCAGTACTTC
CDR3: CASSNFVGEQYF

D: -
size: -
J: TRBJ2-7
V: TRBV30
DNA: TGTGCCATGGAGATACCCCCGGGACTGCCCTCCCACGAGCAGTACTTC
CDR3: CAMEIPPGLPSHEQYF

D: -
size: -
J: TRBJ1-3
V: TRBV30
DNA: TGTGCCTGGAGTGCTGTACCTGGAAACACCATATATTTT
CDR3: CAWSAVPGNTIYF

D: -
size: once
J: TRBJ2-5
V: TRBV28
DNA: TGTGCCAGCAGTTGGCAGCGGCTCCAAGAGACCCAGTACTTC
CDR3: CASSWQRLQETQYF

D: -
size: -
J: TRBJ1-5
V: TRBV9
DNA: TGTGCCAGCAGCGTAGGCGGGGGCACCAATCAGCCCCAGCATTTT
CDR3: CASSVGGGTNQPQHF

D: -
size: -
J: TRBJ1-3
V: TRBV9
DNA: TGTGCCAGCAGCGTATTTGGGGGGTTAGGAAACACCATATATTTT
CDR3: CASSVFGGLGNTIYF

D: -
size: -
J: TRBJ1-1
V: TRBV7-2
DNA: TGTGCCAGCAGCTTTTACTCAGGAGGGACTGAAGCTTTCTTT
CDR3: CASSFYSGGTEAFF

D: -
size: -
J: TRBJ2-1
V: TRBV18
DNA: TGTGCCAGCTCACCCGATTCCGGCGCGATTTGGAATGAGCAGTTCTTC
CDR3: CASSPDSGAIWNEQFF

D: -
size: -
J: TRBJ1-5
V: TRBV7-2
DNA: TGTGCCAGCAGCTTAGAAGTTGTTTCTCAGCCCCAGCATTTT
CDR3: CASSLEVVSQPQHF

D: -
size: few
J: TRBJ2-3
V: TRBV6-1
DNA: TGTGCCAGCATCGCGAAGAGCCGGGCAGATACGCAGTATTTT
CDR3: CASIAKSRADTQYF

D: TRBD2
size: -
J: TRBJ2-7
V: TRBV7-2
DNA: TGTGCCAGCAGGGTGAATAGCGGGGATGCGAACGAGCAGTACTTC
CDR3: CASRVNSGDANEQYF

D: -
size: -
J: TRBJ2-5
V: TRBV18
DNA: TGTGCCAGCTCACCTACGACAGACCAAGAGACCCAGTACTTC
CDR3: CASSPTTDQETQYF

D: -
size: -
J: TRBJ2-2
V: TRBV2
DNA: TGTGCCAGCAGTGAATACGGGTCGGGGGAGCTGTTTTTT
CDR3: CASSEYGSGELFF

D: -
size: -
J: TRBJ2-7
V: TRBV30
DNA: TGTGCCTGGAGTGTACAAGGCCCCGCCGAGCAGTACTTC
CDR3: CAWSVQGPAEQYF

D: -
size: -
J: TRBJ2-5
V: TRBV7-3
DNA: TGTGCCAGCAGCTCAGAAGAGACCCAGTACTTC
CDR3: CASSSEETQYF

D: -
size: -
J: TRBJ2-3
V: TRBV28
DNA: TGTGCCAGCAGTCCCATTGAGGGGAAATGGGGAGATACGCAGTATTTT
CDR3: CASSPIEGKWGDTQYF

D: TRBD2
size: -
J: TRBJ2-3
V: TRBV11-3
DNA: TGTGCCAGCAGCTTAGTAGCTGGGCTAGCGGGAACAGATACGCAGTATTTT
CDR3: CASSLVAGLAGTDTQYF

D: -
size: -
J: TRBJ2-6
V: TRBV19
DNA: TGTGCCAGTAGTAGGGGACGGATCTCTGGGGCCAACGTCCTGACTTTC
CDR3: CASSRGRISGANVLTF

D: -
size: -
J: TRBJ1-3
V: TRBV28
DNA: TGTGCCAGCAGTTTGGGACGAAGGGGAAACACCATATATTTT
CDR3: CASSLGRRGNTIYF

D: -
size: -
J: TRBJ1-2
V: TRBV6-1
DNA: TGTGCCAGCAGCCCAACCGGGGGGAACTATGGCTACACCTTC
CDR3: CASSPTGGNYGYTF

D: TRBD2
size: -
J: TRBJ2-1
V: TRBV29-1
DNA: TGCAGCGTAACTAGCGGGGGGGGTTACAATGAGCAGTTCTTC
CDR3: CSVTSGGGYNEQFF

D: TRBD1
size: -
J: TRBJ1-2
V: TRBV5-1
DNA: TGCGCCAGCAGCAGTGACAGGGGGCTTTATGGCTACACCTTC
CDR3: CASSSDRGLYGYTF

D: TRBD2
size: -
J: TRBJ2-4
V: TRBV6-5
DNA: TGTGCCAGCAGTTACGGGAGGGGATACATTCAGTACTTC
CDR3: CASSYGRGYIQYF

D: -
size: -
J: TRBJ2-2
V: TRBV4-2
DNA: TGTGCCAGCAGCCAACCCGGGACCGCCAGCGGGGAGCTGTTTTTT
CDR3: CASSQPGTASGELFF

D: TRBD2
size: -
J: TRBJ2-2
V: TRBV5-4
DNA: TGTGCCAGCAGCTTGCGCGTTAGCGGGAGGGATACCGGGGAGCTGTTTTTT
CDR3: CASSLRVSGRDTGELFF

D: TRBD1
size: -
J: TRBJ1-5
V: TRBV27
DNA: TGTGCCAGCAGTTTATTAAGCCCCGGGACAGGAATCCAGCCCCAGCATTTT
CDR3: CASSLLSPGTGIQPQHF

D: -
size: few
J: TRBJ1-5
V: TRBV9
DNA: TGTGCCAGCAGCACAGACAGTGGGAATCAGCCCCAGCATTTT
CDR3: CASSTDSGNQPQHF

D: -
size: -
J: TRBJ2-1
V: TRBV28
DNA: TGTGCCAGCAGCACAGGGAACGGGATGGGTGGCAATGAGCAGTTCTTC
CDR3: CASSTGNGMGGNEQFF

D: -
size: -
J: TRBJ2-1
V: TRBV11-3
DNA: TGTGCCAGCAGCCCGAAGTCGGGTGAGCAGTTCTTC
CDR3: CASSPKSGEQFF

D: -
size: -
J: TRBJ1-2
V: TRBV2
DNA: TGTGCCAGCAGAGAGGGACTATTCTATGGCTACACCTTC
CDR3: CASREGLFYGYTF

D: TRBD1
size: -
J: TRBJ1-4
V: TRBV6-5
DNA: TGTGCCAGCAGTTCCGACAGGGGGAAACTGTTTTTT
CDR3: CASSSDRGKLFF

D: -
size: -
J: TRBJ1-5
V: TRBV5-6
DNA: TGTGCCAGCAGCTTGGCCCCAGGGTTTAATCAGCCCCAGCATTTT
CDR3: CASSLAPGFNQPQHF

D: TRBD2
size: -
J: TRBJ2-1
V: TRBV27
DNA: TGTGCCAGCAGTTCCTTGGGTAGCGGGGACAATGAGCAGTTCTTC
CDR3: CASSSLGSGDNEQFF

D: -
size: -
J: TRBJ2-5
V: TRBV10-3
DNA: TGTGCCATCAGTGAGGGGAGAGGGGAGACCCAGTACTTC
CDR3: CAISEGRGETQYF

D: -
size: -
J: TRBJ1-1
V: TRBV5-1
DNA: TGCGCCAGCAGCTTGGTCAGGGATAGCTTGAACACTGAAGCTTTCTTT
CDR3: CASSLVRDSLNTEAFF

D: TRBD2
size: -
J: TRBJ2-5
V: TRBV28
DNA: TGTGCCAGCAGTTCCCCCGGGAGGGTTGAGACCCAGTACTTC
CDR3: CASSSPGRVETQYF

D: -
size: -
J: TRBJ1-1
V: TRBV29-1
DNA: TGCAGCGTTGAAGATCTGGGGGTAAGAGAAGAAGCTTTCTTT
CDR3: CSVEDLGVREEAFF

D: -
size: -
J: TRBJ2-2
V: TRBV11-3
DNA: TGTGCCAGCAGCTTAGGGGTGGGAGGGAACACCGGGGAGCTGTTTTTT
CDR3: CASSLGVGGNTGELFF

D: -
size: -
J: TRBJ2-2
V: TRBV5-1
DNA: TGCGCCAGCAGCGCAGAAAGTCCCAACACCGGGGAGCTGTTTTTT
CDR3: CASSAESPNTGELFF

D: -
size: -
J: TRBJ1-4
V: TRBV11-2
DNA: TGTGCCAGCAGCCCTATCATGGATGAAAAACTGTTTTTT
CDR3: CASSPIMDEKLFF

D: TRBD1
size: -
J: TRBJ1-1
V: TRBV11-2
DNA: TGTGCCAGCAGCACCCGGGACAGGGGCTTGGCTTTCTTT
CDR3: CASSTRDRGLAFF

D: -
size: -
J: TRBJ2-7
V: TRBV2
DNA: TGTGCCAGCAGTGCCTACAGGGCCCAGCAGGATACATTC
CDR3: CASSAYRAQQDTF

D: -
size: -
J: TRBJ2-7
V: TRBV5-5
DNA: TGTGCCAGCAGCGTGACTACATCTTCCTACGAGCAGTACTTC
CDR3: CASSVTTSSYEQYF

D: TRBD1
size: -
J: TRBJ1-1
V: TRBV15
DNA: TGTGCCACCAGCCCGGACAGGAAGGCCACTGAAGCTTTCTTT
CDR3: CATSPDRKATEAFF

D: -
size: once
J: TRBJ2-7
V: TRBV20-1
DNA: TGCAGTGCTAGCCCTAGAGACGAGCAGTACTTC
CDR3: CSASPRDEQYF

D: -
size: -
J: TRBJ2-7
V: TRBV18
DNA: TGTGCCAGCTCACCACCTGGAGTTAATTACGAGCAGTACTTC
CDR3: CASSPPGVNYEQYF

D: TRBD2
size: -
J: TRBJ2-2
V: TRBV5-1
DNA: TGCGCCAGCAGCCCGCAACTAGCGACGAACACCGGGGAGCTGTTTTTT
CDR3: CASSPQLATNTGELFF

D: -
size: -
J: TRBJ2-6
V: TRBV7-9
DNA: TGTGCCATTTCTGGGGCCAACGTCCTGACTTTC
CDR3: CAISGANVLTF

D: -
size: -
J: TRBJ2-5
V: TRBV2
DNA: TGTGCCAGCAGTGAGACAGTGGGGGAGACCCAGTACTTC
CDR3: CASSETVGETQYF

D: -
size: -
J: TRBJ2-2
V: TRBV7-3
DNA: TGTGCCAGCAGCTTAACGGGTGGGGCAGTGACCGGGGAGCTGTTTTTT
CDR3: CASSLTGGAVTGELFF

D: -
size: -
J: TRBJ1-2
V: TRBV11-2
DNA: TGTGCCAGCAGCTTAGGAGTCTATGGCTACACCTTC
CDR3: CASSLGVYGYTF